Detailed here is one TCR beta chain. Amplification of TCR beta CDR3 regions used RNA as the template. The primer set for the first-round RT-PCR of the TCR CDR3 was HTBI. TCRdb re-derived calls from the multiplex PCR reads in MiXCR, one entry per CDR3 protein. The top ten clones hold under 8% of a sample with a few hundred thousand distinct CDR3 sequences, approximately 14% of them seen once. The data were taken from a study of T cells in Graves' hyperthyroidism and ophthalmopathy. On the study more broadly: Peripheral blood collection took place at initial diagnosis, before any treatment.

Between the trimmed V and J ends, which lost 2 bases and 4 bases, there was a span of 15 bases. CDR3 length: 15 amino acids. Germline V gene sequence: CDR1 MGHRA, CDR2 YSYEKL. The chain recombines TRBV4-1 with TRBJ2-7; tentative D call: TRBD2 (7 bases). The source of this sequence is a woman younger than 45 with Graves' hyperthyroidism. Sequencing input: blood. This CDR3 is CASSQTEGGPYEQYF. As DNA, the CDR3 is TGCGCCAGCAGCCAAACTGAGGGGGGGCCATACGAGCAGTACTTC.